Given below is one T cell receptor (beta chain) in context. Its matching antigen is unknown. This specimen belongs to a study of neurological immune-mediated disorders. By 5'RACE with 10-nucleotide random UMIs, the cDNA was made. MiXCR was run by TCRdb on the 5' RACE reads, yielding one entry per CDR3 protein. This sample has around 70,000 distinct CDR3 sequences; approximately 4.6% occur once, and the top ten carry roughly 2%. CDR1 and CDR2 from the germline V gene are DFQATT and SNEGSKA (reference sequence). The CDR3 length is 12 residues. Trimming at V came to 5 bases and at J to 8 bases, leaving 7 bases not matched to a gene. Whole-study findings and limits: The multiple sclerosis repertoire cluster had no clinical or MRI feature associated with it.

The rearrangement joins TRBV20-1 to TRBJ1-2; TRBD1 matches 8 bases. Material for sequencing was PBMCs. This receptor was identified in a woman between 65 and 79 years old with multiple sclerosis. CDR3 residues: CSAGGQAGGYTF. The CDR3 nucleotides read TGCAGTGCTGGGGGACAGGCGGGGGGCTACACCTTC.